At least ten counts were recorded for the clone carrying this TCR beta chain. Its cognate antigen is unknown. TCR alpha and beta CDR3 regions were amplified from RNA using iRepertoire nested multiplex PCR. MiXCR, applied by TCRdb to the multiplex PCR reads, yields one record per CDR3 protein. The sample gives some 180,000 distinct CDR3 sequences, approximately 30% of which show up once; roughly 21% is in the top ten. The CDR3 contains 17 residues. Trimming removed 6 bases at V and 4 bases at J, with 21 bases between. Germline assignment: CDR1 SEHNR and CDR2 FQNEAQ (reference sequence). This entry comes from a study of glioma-infiltrating T cells. The study, taken as a whole, reports: Above-expected tissue-blood divergence occurred in all gliomas, most in low-grade ones. Tissue and blood shared very few CDR3 sequences.

The chain combines TRBV7-9 with TRBJ2-2, with D perhaps TRBD2 (5 bases). The sequence derives from a human donor with low-grade glioma or glioblastoma, undergoing nonglioma brain surgery, or in good health (not recorded which). What was sequenced was glioma tissue, nonneoplastic brain tissue, or PBMCs (not recorded which). The CDR3 protein is CASRTNGVVRSTGELFF. In DNA form, the CDR3 reads TGTGCCAGCAGAACGAACGGGGTAGTTCGTTCCACCGGGGAGCTGTTTTTT.